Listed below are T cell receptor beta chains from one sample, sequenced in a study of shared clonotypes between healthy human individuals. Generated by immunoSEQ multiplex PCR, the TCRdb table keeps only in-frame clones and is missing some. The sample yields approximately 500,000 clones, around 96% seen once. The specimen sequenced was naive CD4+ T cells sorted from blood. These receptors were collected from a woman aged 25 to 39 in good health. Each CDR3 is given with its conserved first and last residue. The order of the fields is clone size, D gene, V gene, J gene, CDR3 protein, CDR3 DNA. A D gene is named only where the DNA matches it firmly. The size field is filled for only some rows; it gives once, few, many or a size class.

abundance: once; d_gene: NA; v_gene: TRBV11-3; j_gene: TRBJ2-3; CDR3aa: CASSLDEDTQYF; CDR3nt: TGTGCCAGCAGCTTAGATGAGGATACGCAGTATTTT
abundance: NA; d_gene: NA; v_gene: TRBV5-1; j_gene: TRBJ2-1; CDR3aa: CASSLAGRGSYNEQFF; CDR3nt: TGCGCCAGCAGCTTGGCGGGAAGGGGGTCCTACAATGAGCAGTTCTTC
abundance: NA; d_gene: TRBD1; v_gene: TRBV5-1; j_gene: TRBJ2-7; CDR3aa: CASSFNRGNEQYF; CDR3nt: TGCGCCAGCAGCTTTAACAGGGGTAACGAGCAGTACTTC
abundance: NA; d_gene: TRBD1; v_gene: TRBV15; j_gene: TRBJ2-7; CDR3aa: CATSRTYEGQSYEQYF; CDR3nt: TGTGCCACCAGCAGAACCTATGAGGGACAGTCCTACGAGCAGTACTTC
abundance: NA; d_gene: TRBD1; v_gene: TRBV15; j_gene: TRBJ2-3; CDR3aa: CATSRDQGTGTDTQYF; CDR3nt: TGTGCCACCAGCAGAGACCAGGGGACAGGCACAGATACGCAGTATTTT
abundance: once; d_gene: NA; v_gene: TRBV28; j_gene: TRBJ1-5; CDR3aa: CASSFVRGGNQPQHF; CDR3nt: TGTGCCAGCAGTTTCGTAAGGGGCGGGAATCAGCCCCAGCATTTT
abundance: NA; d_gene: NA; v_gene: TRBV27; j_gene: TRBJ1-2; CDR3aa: CASRGGHGYTF; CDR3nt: TGTGCCAGCAGGGGCGGACATGGCTACACCTTC
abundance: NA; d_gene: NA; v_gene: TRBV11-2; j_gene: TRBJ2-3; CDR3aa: CASSLSGFGPGGSDTQYF; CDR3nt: TGTGCCAGCAGCTTAAGTGGGTTTGGTCCCGGGGGTTCAGATACGCAGTATTTT
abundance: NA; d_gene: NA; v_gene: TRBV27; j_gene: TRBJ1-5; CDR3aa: CASSWQGNSNQPQHF; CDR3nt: TGTGCCAGCAGTTGGCAAGGAAACAGCAATCAGCCCCAGCATTTT
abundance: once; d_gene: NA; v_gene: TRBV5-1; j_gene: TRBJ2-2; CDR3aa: CASRLEGGTGELFF; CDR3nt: TGCGCCAGCAGATTGGAGGGAGGCACCGGGGAGCTGTTTTTT
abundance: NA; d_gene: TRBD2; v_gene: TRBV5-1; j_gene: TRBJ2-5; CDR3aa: CASSPGLAVMETQYF; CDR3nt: TGCGCCAGCAGTCCAGGACTAGCGGTGATGGAGACCCAGTACTTC
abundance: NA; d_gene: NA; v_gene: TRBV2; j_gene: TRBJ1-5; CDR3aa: CASSEVSRDQPQHF; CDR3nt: TGTGCCAGCAGTGAGGTTAGCCGGGATCAGCCCCAGCATTTT
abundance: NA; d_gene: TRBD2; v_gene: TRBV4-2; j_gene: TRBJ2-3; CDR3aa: CASSQEERGGSDTQYF; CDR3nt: TGTGCCAGCAGCCAAGAAGAGCGGGGGGGGTCAGATACGCAGTATTTT
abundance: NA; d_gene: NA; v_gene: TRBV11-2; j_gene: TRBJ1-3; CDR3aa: CASKKIEGLNTIYF; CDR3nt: TGTGCCAGCAAAAAAATTGAAGGGTTAAACACCATATATTTT
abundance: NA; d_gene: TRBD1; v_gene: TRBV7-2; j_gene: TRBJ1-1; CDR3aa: CASSLVTGRTEAFF; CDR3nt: TGTGCCAGCAGCTTGGTGACAGGGCGGACTGAAGCTTTCTTT
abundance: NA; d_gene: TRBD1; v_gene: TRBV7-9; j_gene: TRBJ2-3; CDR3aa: CASSWGDRVTTDTQYF; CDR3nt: TGTGCCAGCAGTTGGGGGGACAGGGTAACGACAGATACGCAGTATTTT
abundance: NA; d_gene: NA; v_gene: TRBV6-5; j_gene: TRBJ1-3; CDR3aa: CASSYSLDISGNTIYF; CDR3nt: TGTGCCAGCAGTTACAGTCTGGACATCTCTGGAAACACCATATATTTT
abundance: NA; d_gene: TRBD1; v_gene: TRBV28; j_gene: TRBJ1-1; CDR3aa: CASSLDRGASTEAFF; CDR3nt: TGTGCCAGCAGTTTAGACAGGGGCGCCTCCACTGAAGCTTTCTTT
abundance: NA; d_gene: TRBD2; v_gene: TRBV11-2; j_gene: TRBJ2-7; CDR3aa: CASRSSGRDEQYF; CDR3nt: TGTGCCAGCAGAAGTAGCGGGAGGGACGAGCAGTACTTC
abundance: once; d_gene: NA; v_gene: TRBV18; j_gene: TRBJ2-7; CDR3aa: CASSPRLTPREGRRYEQYF; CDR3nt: TGTGCCAGCTCACCACGACTGACCCCCCGAGAGGGCCGTAGATACGAGCAGTACTTC
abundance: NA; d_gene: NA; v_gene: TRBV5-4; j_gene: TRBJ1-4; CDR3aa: CASSRATTNEKLFF; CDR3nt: TGTGCCAGCAGCCGGGCGACAACTAATGAAAAACTGTTTTTT
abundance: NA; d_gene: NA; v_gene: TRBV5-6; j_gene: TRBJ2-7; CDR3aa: CASSLWGRPNYEQYF; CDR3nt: TGTGCCAGCAGCTTGTGGGGCAGGCCCAACTACGAGCAGTACTTC
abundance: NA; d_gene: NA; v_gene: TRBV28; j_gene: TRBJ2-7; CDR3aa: CASSSSGTSGEQYF; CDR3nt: TGTGCCAGCAGCTCGTCCGGGACCTCGGGCGAGCAGTACTTC
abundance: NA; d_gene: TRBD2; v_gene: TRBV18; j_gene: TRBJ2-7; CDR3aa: CASSPRGLAGPAYEQYF; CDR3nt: TGTGCCAGCTCCCCACGGGGGCTAGCGGGACCTGCCTACGAGCAGTACTTC
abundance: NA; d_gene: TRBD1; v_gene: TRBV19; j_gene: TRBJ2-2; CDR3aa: CASSIGPGQGRSGELFF; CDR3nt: TGTGCCAGTAGTATAGGTCCGGGACAGGGGCGATCCGGGGAGCTGTTTTTT
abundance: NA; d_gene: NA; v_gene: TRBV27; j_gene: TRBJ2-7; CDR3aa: CASMFAGQYEQYF; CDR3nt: TGTGCCAGCATGTTCGCCGGGCAATACGAGCAGTACTTC